This TCR beta chain was captured in a study of cytomegalovirus exposure and HLA in healthy donors. Germline V gene data show CDR1 as GTSNPN and CDR2 as SVGIG (reference sequence). The CDR3 extends over 14 amino acids. The ends lost 2 bases at V and 4 bases at J; junction bases unmatched: 4. The protocol was immunoSEQ multiplex PCR, while the TCRdb copy is restricted to in-frame clones and leaves out a portion. The table records about 220,000 clones, 80% to 85% of them present only once. This sequence was found in a woman in her 30s in good health and CMV-seropositive. Sample: PBMCs. The chain links TRBV30 to TRBJ2-1; 8 nucleotides agree with TRBD1. CDR3 nucleotides: TGTGCCTGGAGTCAGGGGGCGGGGTACAATGAGCAGTTCTTC. Its protein is CAWSQGAGYNEQFF.